The T cell receptor beta chain described here comes from a study of T cells in Graves' hyperthyroidism and ophthalmopathy. General study results and limits: Ophthalmopathy was separated from stable hyperthyroidism by a 13 V-J model. The blood repertoire included most of the expanded thyroid clonotypes above 0.001.

The sample holds a few counts of this clonotype. Its target is unknown. J was trimmed by 7 bases and V by 1 base; bases with no gene match: 2. The CDR3 totals 16 residues. Duration under 3 months, a NOSPECS grade of at least 4, and a Clinical Activity Score of at least 3 characterized the ophthalmopathy patients. The authors obtained PBMCs from more than 8 ml of fresh peripheral blood. RNA transcripts served as the template for amplifying TCR beta CDR3 regions. The HTBI primer set served for first-round RT-PCR of the TCR CDR3. TCRdb reprocessed the multiplex PCR reads via MiXCR and lists one record per CDR3 protein. The sample holds a few hundred thousand distinct CDR3 sequences; more than 15% are singletons and the top ten take 3% to 4%.

The sequence derives from a woman aged 40 to 50 with Graves' ophthalmopathy. V is TRBV12-3 or TRBV12-4 and J is TRBJ2-1; 15 bases line up with TRBD2. Sequencing input: blood. The CDR3 sequence: CASSLVGLAGGNEQFF. CDR3 DNA sequence: TGTGCCAGCAGTTTAGTGGGACTAGCGGGAGGAAATGAGCAGTTCTTC.